The 10 T cell receptor beta chains below all came from one sample that was sequenced in a study of T cell responses to AZD1222 COVID-19 vaccine. The repertoire was sequenced with immunoSEQ multiplex PCR; TCRdb's copy has only in-frame clones and lacks some. The sample holds some 130,000 clones, approximately 85% seen once. The material was peripheral blood, obtained on day 0 of AZD1222 vaccination. Every receptor here comes from an adult in good health.

V and J are TRBV10-2 and TRBJ1-5, with unresolved D. Trimming took 2 bases from V and 3 from J, leaving 8 bases between them. Germline CDR1 is WSHSY and CDR2 is SAAADI. The CDR3 totals 14 residues. This CDR3 is CASSENGPNQPQHF. In nucleotides, the CDR3 is TGCGCCAGCAGTGAGAACGGGCCCAATCAGCCCCAGCATTTT.

The J gene is TRBJ2-1, the V gene TRBV5-4, with 10 bases that match TRBD1. CDR3 length equals 15 residues. The V gene end was trimmed by 4 bases and the J gene end by 5 bases; junction bases not matched to a gene: 6. Per germline, CDR1 SGHNT and CDR2 YYREEE (reference sequence). CDR3 sequence (DNA): TGTGCCAGCAGCCCGACAGGGGGCAGAGACAATGAGCAGTTCTTC. Protein sequence: CASSPTGGRDNEQFF.

V and J are TRBV15 and TRBJ2-7; 12 nucleotides match TRBD2. The CDR3 spans 14 residues. The germline V gene encodes CDR1 LNHNV and CDR2 YYDKDF (reference sequence). Trimming cost V 4 bases and J 6 bases; bases outside gene matches: 4. CDR3 protein: CATSIRLAGVEQYF. DNA for the CDR3: TGTGCCACCAGCATCAGACTAGCGGGAGTCGAGCAGTACTTC.

The V gene is TRBV5-4, the J gene TRBJ2-1; 15 positions agree with TRBD2. Germline V lookup: CDR1 SGHNT, CDR2 YYREEE (reference sequence). This CDR3 has 17 residues. V was clipped by 4 bases and J by 7 bases; unmatched bases: 9. In DNA, the CDR3 is TGTGCCAGCAGCGCCGGGACTAGCGGGAGGTTTTTGAATGAGCAGTTCTTC. It encodes CASSAGTSGRFLNEQFF.

The V call is TRBV19, the J call TRBJ1-1; a weak D match, TRBD1 (6 bases). Germline assignment: CDR1 LNHDA and CDR2 SQIVND (reference sequence). Between the trimmed V and J ends, which lost 5 bases and 6 bases, there was a span of 13 bases. This CDR3 contains 13 residues. The CDR3 reads CASSQGYGAEAFF. The CDR3 DNA reads as TGTGCCAGTAGTCAGGGGTATGGGGCTGAAGCTTTCTTT.

This sequence joins TRBV18 and TRBJ2-2; D is undetermined. Per germline, CDR1 KGHSH and CDR2 LQKENI. V was cut by 1 base and J by 4 bases, with 4 bases left in between. There are 13 residues in the CDR3. The CDR3 DNA is TGTGCCAGCTCACCACTGGCCACCGGGGAGCTGTTTTTT. This codes for CASSPLATGELFF.

The V call is TRBV19, the J call TRBJ1-1, with 8 bases aligning to TRBD1. Germline CDR1 reads LNHDA; CDR2 reads SQIVND (reference sequence). V was clipped by 4 bases and J by 5 bases; unmatched bases: 6. This CDR3 has 14 amino acids. This chain's CDR3 is CASSTVQGGTEAFF. The CDR3, as DNA: TGTGCCAGTAGTACGGTACAGGGGGGTACTGAAGCTTTCTTT. Looking up the rest from reference TRBV19 and TRBJ1-1 gives the full variable domain: DGGITQSPKYLFRKEGQNVTLSCEQNLNHDAMYWYRQDPGQGLRLIYYSQIVNDFQKGDIAEGYSVSREKKESFPLTVTSAQKNPTAFYLCASSTVQGGTEAFFGQGTRLTVV.

The chain carries TRBV27 and TRBJ1-5; D is undetermined. V lost 2 bases to trimming and J lost 6 bases, with 8 bases between them. This CDR3 region has 13 residues. Germline values: CDR1 MNHEY, CDR2 SMNVEV (reference sequence). CDR3 DNA sequence: TGTGCCAGCAGTTTAGGGCAAAGTCAGCCCCAGCATTTT. Protein: CASSLGQSQPQHF.

The chain recombines TRBV5-4 with TRBJ2-5, with no clear D. Germline V gives CDR1 SGHNT, CDR2 YYREEE (reference sequence). With 2 bases removed from V and 3 bases from J, the gap between germline ends came to 5 bases. The CDR3 totals 12 residues. The CDR3 nucleotides are TGTGCCAGCAGCTTTATAGAAGAGACCCAGTACTTC. This translates into CASSFIEETQYF. The full variable domain, rest sourced from reference TRBV5-4 and TRBJ2-5, is ETGVTQSPTHLIKTRGQQVTLRCSSQSGHNTVSWYQQALGQGPQFIFQYYREEENGRGNFPPRFSGLQFPNYSSELNVNALELDDSALYLCASSFIEETQYFGPGTRLLVL.

The table lists this clone with a count of one. This chain links TRBV6-5 with TRBJ1-2; 8 bases match TRBD1. The CDR3 totals 13 residues. Losses at the gene ends were 8 bases for V and 8 bases for J; bases not matched to a gene: 10. CDR1 is MNHEY, CDR2 SVGAGI, per germline. In DNA form, the CDR3 reads TGTGCCAGCCTCCAGGGGGCCCCTGGGGGCTACACCTTC. This sequence encodes CASLQGAPGGYTF.